This is a list of T cell receptor beta chains from one sample in a study of shared clonotypes between healthy human individuals. Using immunoSEQ multiplex PCR, the repertoire was profiled, and TCRdb retains in-frame clones only, with some absent. The table lists some 2,500,000 clones, under 95% of them singletons. The sample was naive CD4+ T cells from PBMCs. Every receptor here comes from a man aged 18-30 years in good health. Some clones in this sample may be carry-over from other donors' samples. The CDR3 runs from the conserved cysteine through the conserved F or W. Fields, in order: D gene, V gene, clone size, J gene, CDR3 DNA, CDR3 protein. D genes are given only for firm matches. Only some rows state a clone size, as once, few, many or a class for expanded clones.

d_call: TRBD1
v_call: TRBV25-1
clone_size: few
j_call: TRBJ1-2
cdr3_nt: TGTGCCAGCACCGGGACAGTCGGTGGCTACACCTTC
cdr3_aa: CASTGTVGGYTF

d_call: -
v_call: TRBV19
clone_size: -
j_call: TRBJ1-1
cdr3_nt: TGTGCCAGTAGTATGAACAGTTGGTACACTGAAGCTTTCTTT
cdr3_aa: CASSMNSWYTEAFF

d_call: TRBD1
v_call: TRBV11-1
clone_size: -
j_call: TRBJ1-1
cdr3_nt: TGTGCCAGCAGCTTGACCGGGACAGGGCTGGAGGCTTTCTTT
cdr3_aa: CASSLTGTGLEAFF

d_call: TRBD1
v_call: TRBV6-1
clone_size: -
j_call: TRBJ1-3
cdr3_nt: TGTGCCAGCAGTGCACAGGGGGCGGTGGGTGGAAACACCATATATTTT
cdr3_aa: CASSAQGAVGGNTIYF

d_call: -
v_call: TRBV7-9
clone_size: -
j_call: TRBJ2-7
cdr3_nt: TGTGCCAGCAGCTTGGGACAGGGTAGCGGGAAGGAGCAGTACTTC
cdr3_aa: CASSLGQGSGKEQYF

d_call: -
v_call: TRBV7-9
clone_size: -
j_call: TRBJ1-4
cdr3_nt: TGTGCCAGCAGCTTAGGAGCTACGGGGCCAAGAAAACTGTTTTTT
cdr3_aa: CASSLGATGPRKLFF

d_call: -
v_call: TRBV11-2
clone_size: -
j_call: TRBJ2-7
cdr3_nt: TGTGCCAGCAGCAAAACAGGGAACGAGCAGTACTTC
cdr3_aa: CASSKTGNEQYF

d_call: -
v_call: TRBV18
clone_size: -
j_call: TRBJ1-1
cdr3_nt: TGTGCCAGCTCACCAGTGGAGGCAAATAAAGCTTTCTTT
cdr3_aa: CASSPVEANKAFF

d_call: -
v_call: TRBV25-1
clone_size: -
j_call: TRBJ2-2
cdr3_nt: TGTGCCAGCAGTGGAAGGGCAGGGGAACGTTGGTACACCGGGGAGCTGTTTTTT
cdr3_aa: CASSGRAGERWYTGELFF

d_call: -
v_call: TRBV4-1
clone_size: -
j_call: TRBJ2-5
cdr3_nt: TGCGCCAGCAGCCTCCTGGGGGGACAAGAGACCCAGTACTTC
cdr3_aa: CASSLLGGQETQYF

d_call: -
v_call: TRBV28
clone_size: -
j_call: TRBJ2-6
cdr3_nt: TGTGCCAGCGAGTACTCTGGGGCCAACGTCCTGACTTTC
cdr3_aa: CASEYSGANVLTF

d_call: TRBD1
v_call: TRBV7-8
clone_size: -
j_call: TRBJ2-7
cdr3_nt: TGTGCCAGCAGCTTGACAGGGTACGAGCAGTACTTC
cdr3_aa: CASSLTGYEQYF

d_call: -
v_call: TRBV27
clone_size: -
j_call: TRBJ1-3
cdr3_nt: TGTGCCAGCAGTTTGGTCTTTCCCGGGCAGACCTCTGGAAACACCATATATTTT
cdr3_aa: CASSLVFPGQTSGNTIYF

d_call: TRBD2
v_call: TRBV2
clone_size: -
j_call: TRBJ2-2
cdr3_nt: TGTGCCAGCAAAAGACTAGCGGGAGCGAACACCGGGGAGCTGTTTTTT
cdr3_aa: CASKRLAGANTGELFF

d_call: -
v_call: TRBV11-2
clone_size: -
j_call: TRBJ2-5
cdr3_nt: TGTGCCAGCAGCTTTTTACGAAAGGACCTGTACCAAGAGACCCAGTACTTC
cdr3_aa: CASSFLRKDLYQETQYF

d_call: -
v_call: TRBV5-1
clone_size: -
j_call: TRBJ2-6
cdr3_nt: TGCGCCAGCAGCTGGACGAGGACAGCCGGATTTGGGGCCAACGTCCTGACTTTC
cdr3_aa: CASSWTRTAGFGANVLTF

d_call: -
v_call: TRBV28
clone_size: few
j_call: TRBJ2-3
cdr3_nt: TGTGCCAGCAACATACTAGGACCGTTGGATACGCAGTATTTT
cdr3_aa: CASNILGPLDTQYF

d_call: -
v_call: TRBV25-1
clone_size: -
j_call: TRBJ2-1
cdr3_nt: TGTGCCAGCAGCAGGTACAATGAGCAGTTCTTC
cdr3_aa: CASSRYNEQFF

d_call: -
v_call: TRBV19
clone_size: -
j_call: TRBJ1-2
cdr3_nt: TGTGCCAGTAGGCAGAGGGTGGACTATGGCTACACCTTC
cdr3_aa: CASRQRVDYGYTF

d_call: TRBD1
v_call: TRBV11-2
clone_size: -
j_call: TRBJ2-6
cdr3_nt: TGTGCCAGCAGGACCCCGGGACAGGGCTTTCGGTCTGGGGCCAACGTCCTGACTTTC
cdr3_aa: CASRTPGQGFRSGANVLTF

d_call: TRBD1
v_call: TRBV28
clone_size: -
j_call: TRBJ1-2
cdr3_nt: TGTGCCAGCAGTCGTACAGGGGCCTATGGCTACACCTTC
cdr3_aa: CASSRTGAYGYTF

d_call: TRBD2
v_call: TRBV5-1
clone_size: -
j_call: TRBJ2-1
cdr3_nt: TGCGCCAGCAGCTCCGGGGGGAGGAGGGGCGCTGGGAATGAGCAGTTCTTC
cdr3_aa: CASSSGGRRGAGNEQFF

d_call: -
v_call: TRBV6-1
clone_size: -
j_call: TRBJ1-2
cdr3_nt: TGTGCCAGCGGAAAGGAGACCTACACCTTC
cdr3_aa: CASGKETYTF

d_call: TRBD1
v_call: TRBV7-9
clone_size: -
j_call: TRBJ2-2
cdr3_nt: TGTGCCAGCGGAGACTGGACAGGGAGAACCGGGGAGCTGTTTTTT
cdr3_aa: CASGDWTGRTGELFF

d_call: -
v_call: TRBV5-1
clone_size: -
j_call: TRBJ2-7
cdr3_nt: TGCGCCAGCAGCACGACAGGGGAGGGCGAGCAGTACTTC
cdr3_aa: CASSTTGEGEQYF

d_call: -
v_call: TRBV11-2
clone_size: -
j_call: TRBJ2-2
cdr3_nt: TGTGCCAGCAGCTTCCTCGACACCGGGGAGCTGTTTTTT
cdr3_aa: CASSFLDTGELFF

d_call: -
v_call: TRBV28
clone_size: once
j_call: TRBJ2-4
cdr3_nt: TGTGCCAGCAGCCTCCCCGGGGCCAGGAACATTCAGTACTTC
cdr3_aa: CASSLPGARNIQYF

d_call: -
v_call: TRBV5-4
clone_size: -
j_call: TRBJ2-3
cdr3_nt: TGTGCCAGCAGCTTGGGAGACGTAAGCACAGATACGCAGTATTTT
cdr3_aa: CASSLGDVSTDTQYF

d_call: -
v_call: TRBV11-2
clone_size: -
j_call: TRBJ2-7
cdr3_nt: TGTGCCAGCAGCTTGATAGGACAATCCTACGAGCAGTACTTC
cdr3_aa: CASSLIGQSYEQYF

d_call: -
v_call: TRBV29-1
clone_size: -
j_call: TRBJ2-3
cdr3_nt: TGCAGCCTCCTGGGGGCAGGGACAGATACGCAGTATTTT
cdr3_aa: CSLLGAGTDTQYF

d_call: TRBD2
v_call: TRBV5-4
clone_size: -
j_call: TRBJ2-1
cdr3_nt: TGTGCCAGCAGCTCGGGACTAGCGGGAGGGTACAATGAGCAGTTCTTC
cdr3_aa: CASSSGLAGGYNEQFF

d_call: -
v_call: TRBV19
clone_size: -
j_call: TRBJ1-5
cdr3_nt: TGTGCCAGTACTACCTATAGCAATCAGCCCCAGCATTTT
cdr3_aa: CASTTYSNQPQHF

d_call: TRBD1
v_call: TRBV29-1
clone_size: -
j_call: TRBJ2-3
cdr3_nt: TGCAGCGCGGGACAGCAACTAACAGATACGCAGTATTTT
cdr3_aa: CSAGQQLTDTQYF

d_call: -
v_call: TRBV28
clone_size: once
j_call: TRBJ1-2
cdr3_nt: TGTGCCAGCGGTGGGGGGCAGAACTATGGCTACACCTTC
cdr3_aa: CASGGGQNYGYTF

d_call: -
v_call: TRBV5-1
clone_size: -
j_call: TRBJ2-7
cdr3_nt: TGCGCCAGCAGCGCAACCGGGCCCTCCTACGAGCAGTACTTC
cdr3_aa: CASSATGPSYEQYF

d_call: -
v_call: TRBV5-1
clone_size: -
j_call: TRBJ1-3
cdr3_nt: TGCGCCAGCAGCTTGGGCACGCCTGGAAACACCATATATTTT
cdr3_aa: CASSLGTPGNTIYF

d_call: -
v_call: TRBV4-3
clone_size: -
j_call: TRBJ2-1
cdr3_nt: TGCGCCAGCAGCCAAGAATTAGGGTTCAGCGAACGCGGGCTAACCTACAATGAGCAGTTCTTC
cdr3_aa: CASSQELGFSERGLTYNEQFF

d_call: TRBD2
v_call: TRBV28
clone_size: -
j_call: TRBJ2-7
cdr3_nt: TGTGCCAGCAGTGCACTAGCGTACTACGAGCAGTACTTC
cdr3_aa: CASSALAYYEQYF

d_call: -
v_call: TRBV29-1
clone_size: -
j_call: TRBJ2-7
cdr3_nt: TGCAGCGTTGAGAACAGGCAGAGCTCCTACGAGCAGTACTTC
cdr3_aa: CSVENRQSSYEQYF

d_call: TRBD1
v_call: TRBV4-1
clone_size: -
j_call: TRBJ2-1
cdr3_nt: TGCGCCAGCAGCCAAGGACAGGGGCTAACCTACAATGAGCAGTTCTTC
cdr3_aa: CASSQGQGLTYNEQFF

d_call: -
v_call: TRBV2
clone_size: -
j_call: TRBJ1-2
cdr3_nt: TGTGCCAGCAGTGAACAACAGGAGGATGGCTACACCTTC
cdr3_aa: CASSEQQEDGYTF

d_call: -
v_call: TRBV9
clone_size: -
j_call: TRBJ1-1
cdr3_nt: TGTGCCAGCAGCCCCGGGGTTTCGGACACTGAAGCTTTCTTT
cdr3_aa: CASSPGVSDTEAFF

d_call: -
v_call: TRBV28
clone_size: -
j_call: TRBJ2-7
cdr3_nt: TGTGCCAGCAGCCAAAGCTCCTACGAGCAGTACTTC
cdr3_aa: CASSQSSYEQYF

d_call: -
v_call: TRBV28
clone_size: -
j_call: TRBJ1-4
cdr3_nt: TGTGCCAGCAGCCCCCGGGCAGCGGCAATGGGGAAACTGTTTTTT
cdr3_aa: CASSPRAAAMGKLFF

d_call: TRBD1
v_call: TRBV5-1
clone_size: -
j_call: TRBJ1-1
cdr3_nt: TGCGCCAGCGCACAAGGGGGCATGAACACTGAAGCTTTCTTT
cdr3_aa: CASAQGGMNTEAFF

d_call: -
v_call: TRBV7-9
clone_size: -
j_call: TRBJ1-2
cdr3_nt: TGTGCCAGCAGCTTAGACAGCAATCGTGGCTACACCTTC
cdr3_aa: CASSLDSNRGYTF

d_call: -
v_call: TRBV2
clone_size: -
j_call: TRBJ1-5
cdr3_nt: TGTGCCAGCAGTGAGTTAGGGACGAGCAATCAGCCCCAGCATTTT
cdr3_aa: CASSELGTSNQPQHF

d_call: -
v_call: TRBV18
clone_size: -
j_call: TRBJ2-4
cdr3_nt: TGTGCCAGCTCACCACTGTCAGGGATGTCCAAAAACATTCAGTACTTC
cdr3_aa: CASSPLSGMSKNIQYF

d_call: -
v_call: TRBV28
clone_size: once
j_call: TRBJ1-1
cdr3_nt: TGTGCCAGCAGTTTCTGGGCAGGAGTTGGATACACTGAAGCTTTCTTT
cdr3_aa: CASSFWAGVGYTEAFF

d_call: -
v_call: TRBV5-4
clone_size: -
j_call: TRBJ2-7
cdr3_nt: TGTGCCGTGGACAAAAGGGGCTCCGAGCAGTACTTC
cdr3_aa: CAVDKRGSEQYF